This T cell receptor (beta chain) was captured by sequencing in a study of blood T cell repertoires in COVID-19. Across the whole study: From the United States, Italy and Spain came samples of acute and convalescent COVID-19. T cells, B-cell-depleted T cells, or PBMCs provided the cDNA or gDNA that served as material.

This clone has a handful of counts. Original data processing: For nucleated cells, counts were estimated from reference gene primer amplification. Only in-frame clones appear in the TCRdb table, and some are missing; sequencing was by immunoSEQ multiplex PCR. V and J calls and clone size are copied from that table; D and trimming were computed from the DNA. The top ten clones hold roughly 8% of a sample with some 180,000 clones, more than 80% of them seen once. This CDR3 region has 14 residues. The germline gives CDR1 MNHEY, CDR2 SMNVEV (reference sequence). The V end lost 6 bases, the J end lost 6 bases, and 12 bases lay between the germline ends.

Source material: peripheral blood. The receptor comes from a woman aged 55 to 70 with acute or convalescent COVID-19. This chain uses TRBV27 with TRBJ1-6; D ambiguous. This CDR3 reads CASSTGFANSPLHF. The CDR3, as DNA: TGTGCCAGCAGCACCGGGTTCGCTAATTCACCCCTCCACTTT.